The source of this T cell receptor (beta chain) is a study of control samples from healthy donors and cancer patients. The ends were cut back, 4 bases at V and 5 bases at J, with 16 bases in the middle. The germline V gene encodes CDR1 SGHRS and CDR2 YFSETQ. CDR3 length: 15 amino acids. Here immunoSEQ multiplex PCR was the method, and the copy in TCRdb shows in-frame clones only, minus some. The sample includes 140,000 to 150,000 clones, around 86% seen only once; the top ten take 4.9%. Input material: blood. This receptor was taken from a man between 25 and 39 years old in good health. The genes are TRBV5-1 and TRBJ1-5; TRBD1 might be the D (5 bases). CDR3 DNA sequence: TGCGCCAGCAGCCCCGCCGGGGCCTATCATCAGCCCCAGCATTTT. Protein product: CASSPAGAYHQPQHF.